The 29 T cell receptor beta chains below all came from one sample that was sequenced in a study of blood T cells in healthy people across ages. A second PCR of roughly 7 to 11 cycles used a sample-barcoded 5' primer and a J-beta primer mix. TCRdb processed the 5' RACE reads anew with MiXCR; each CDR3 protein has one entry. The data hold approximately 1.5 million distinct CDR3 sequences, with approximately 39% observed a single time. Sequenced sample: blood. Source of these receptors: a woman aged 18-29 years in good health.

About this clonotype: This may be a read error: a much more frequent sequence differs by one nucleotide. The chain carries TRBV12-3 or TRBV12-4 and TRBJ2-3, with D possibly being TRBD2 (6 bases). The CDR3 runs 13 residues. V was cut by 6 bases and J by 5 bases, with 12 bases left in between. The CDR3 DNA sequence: TGTGCCAGCAGCTCGGAGGGGCGAGATACGCAGTATTTT. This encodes CASSSEGRDTQYF.

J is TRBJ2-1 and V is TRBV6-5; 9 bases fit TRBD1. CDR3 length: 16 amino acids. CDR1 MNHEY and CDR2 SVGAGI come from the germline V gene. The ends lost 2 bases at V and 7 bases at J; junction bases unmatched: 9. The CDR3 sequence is CASSYTRDRVGNEQFF. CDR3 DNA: TGTGCCAGCAGTTACACGCGGGACAGGGTGGGTAATGAGCAGTTCTTC.

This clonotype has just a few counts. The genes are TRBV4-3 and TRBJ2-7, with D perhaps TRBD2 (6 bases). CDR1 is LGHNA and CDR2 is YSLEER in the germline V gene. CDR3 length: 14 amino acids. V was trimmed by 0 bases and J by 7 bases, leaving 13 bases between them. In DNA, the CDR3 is TGCGCCAGCAGCCAAGAAAGCCGCCGGGGGGAGCAGTACTTC. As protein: CASSQESRRGEQYF.

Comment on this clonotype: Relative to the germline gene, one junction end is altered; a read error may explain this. The CDR3 is CASSGSGTGNQPRHF. The CDR3 DNA reads TGTGCCAGCAGTGGATCAGGGACAGGGAATCAGCCCCGGCATTTT. This chain connects TRBV25-1 to TRBJ1-5; 9 positions match TRBD1. CDR1 and CDR2 from the germline V gene are MGHDK and SYGVNS. This CDR3 has 15 amino acids.

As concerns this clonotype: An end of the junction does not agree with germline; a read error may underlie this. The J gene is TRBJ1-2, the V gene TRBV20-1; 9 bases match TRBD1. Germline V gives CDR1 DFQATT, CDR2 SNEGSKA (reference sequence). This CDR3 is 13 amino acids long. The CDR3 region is CRALTGGGRGYTF. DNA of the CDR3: TGCCGTGCTTTAACAGGGGGCGGACGTGGCTACACCTTC.

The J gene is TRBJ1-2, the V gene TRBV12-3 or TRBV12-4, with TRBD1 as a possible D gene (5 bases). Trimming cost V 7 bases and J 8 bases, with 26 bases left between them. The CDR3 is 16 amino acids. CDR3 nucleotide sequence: TGTGCCAGCACCCTAGGGGTCTTGGCCCTGCGGGGCGGCTACACCTTC. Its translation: CASTLGVLALRGGYTF.

The CDR3 sequence: CASTTANGGNQPQHF. CDR3 DNA sequence: TGTGCCAGCACCACAGCGAACGGGGGCAATCAGCCCCAGCATTTT. The chain uses TRBV7-8 and TRBJ1-5; D is undetermined. V shed 7 bases and J shed 2 bases, with 15 bases lying between them. The CDR3 has 15 amino acids. Germline CDR1 reads SGHVS; CDR2 reads FQNEAQ.

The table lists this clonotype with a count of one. CDR3 sequence (DNA): TGTGCCACCAGCAGAGCGGGAGGCAGGGTGTTTCAGCCCCAGCATTTT. The encoded protein is CATSRAGGRVFQPQHF. V gene TRBV15 combines with J gene TRBJ1-5; D might be TRBD1 (5 bases). The CDR3 consists of 16 residues. The germline gives CDR1 LNHNV, CDR2 YYDKDF (reference sequence). V dropped 1 base and J dropped 6 bases, with 16 bases sitting between them.

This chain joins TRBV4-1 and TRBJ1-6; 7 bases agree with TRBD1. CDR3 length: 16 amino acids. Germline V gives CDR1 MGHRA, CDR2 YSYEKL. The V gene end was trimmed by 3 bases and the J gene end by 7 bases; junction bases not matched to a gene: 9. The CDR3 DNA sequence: TGCGCCAGCAGCCACATAGGGACAGTCGCAAATTCACCCCTCCACTTT. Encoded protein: CASSHIGTVANSPLHF.

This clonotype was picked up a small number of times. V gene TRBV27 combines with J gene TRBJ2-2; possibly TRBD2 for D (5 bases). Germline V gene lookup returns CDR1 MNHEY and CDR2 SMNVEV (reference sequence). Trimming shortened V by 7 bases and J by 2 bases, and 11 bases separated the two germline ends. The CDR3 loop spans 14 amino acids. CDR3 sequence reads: CASNSLENTGELFF. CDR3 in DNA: TGTGCCAGCAACTCACTAGAAAACACCGGGGAGCTGTTTTTT.

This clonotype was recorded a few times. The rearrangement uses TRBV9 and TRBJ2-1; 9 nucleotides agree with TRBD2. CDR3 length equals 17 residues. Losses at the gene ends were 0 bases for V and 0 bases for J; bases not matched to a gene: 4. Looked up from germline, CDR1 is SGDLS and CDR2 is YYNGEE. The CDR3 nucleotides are TGTGCCAGCAGCGTAGCGCTAGCGGGGAACTCCTACAATGAGCAGTTCTTC. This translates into CASSVALAGNSYNEQFF.

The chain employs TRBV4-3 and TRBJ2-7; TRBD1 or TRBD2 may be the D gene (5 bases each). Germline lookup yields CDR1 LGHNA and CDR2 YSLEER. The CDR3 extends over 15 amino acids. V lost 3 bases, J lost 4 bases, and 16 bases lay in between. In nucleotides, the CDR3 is TGCGCCAGCAGCCATTTATCCGGGACGGCTTACGAGCAGTACTTC. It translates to CASSHLSGTAYEQYF.

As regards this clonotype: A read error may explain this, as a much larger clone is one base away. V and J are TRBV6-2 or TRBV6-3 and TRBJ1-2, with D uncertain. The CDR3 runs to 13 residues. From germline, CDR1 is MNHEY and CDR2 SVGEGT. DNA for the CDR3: TGTGCCGGCAGTACCGCTAGCAACTATGGCTACACCTTC. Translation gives CAGSTASNYGYTF.

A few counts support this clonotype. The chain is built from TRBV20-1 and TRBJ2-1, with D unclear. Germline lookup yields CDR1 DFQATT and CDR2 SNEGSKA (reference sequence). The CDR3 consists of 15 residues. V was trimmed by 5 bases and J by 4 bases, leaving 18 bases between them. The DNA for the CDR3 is TGCAGTGCTTTCCCCGGCGGCAGTAGGTACAATGAGCAGTTCTTC. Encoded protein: CSAFPGGSRYNEQFF.

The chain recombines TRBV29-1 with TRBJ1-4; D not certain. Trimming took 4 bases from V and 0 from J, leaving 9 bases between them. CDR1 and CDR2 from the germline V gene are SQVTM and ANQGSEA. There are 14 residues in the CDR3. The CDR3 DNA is TGCAGCGTTGCGGCGGCTGCAACTAATGAAAAACTGTTTTTT. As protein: CSVAAAATNEKLFF.

CDR3 region: CASSPRQGYNEQYF. The CDR3 DNA reads as TGTGCCAGCAGCCCCCGACAGGGGTACAATGAGCAGTACTTC. V gene TRBV7-2 combines with J gene TRBJ2-1; 8 bases are a match to TRBD1. TRBJ2-7 explains the end of the DNA better; the J call may be wrong. CDR1 and CDR2 (germline): SGHTA, FQGNSA. This CDR3 comprises 14 residues.

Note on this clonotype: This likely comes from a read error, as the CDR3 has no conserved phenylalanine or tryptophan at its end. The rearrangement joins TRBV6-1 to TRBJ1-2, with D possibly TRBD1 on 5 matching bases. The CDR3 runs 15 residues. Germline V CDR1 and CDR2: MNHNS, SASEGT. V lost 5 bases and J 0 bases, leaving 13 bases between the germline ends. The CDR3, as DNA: TGTGCCAGCAGTCCCGGGACGCTTGCTAACTATGGCTACACCCTC. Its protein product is CASSPGTLANYGYTL.

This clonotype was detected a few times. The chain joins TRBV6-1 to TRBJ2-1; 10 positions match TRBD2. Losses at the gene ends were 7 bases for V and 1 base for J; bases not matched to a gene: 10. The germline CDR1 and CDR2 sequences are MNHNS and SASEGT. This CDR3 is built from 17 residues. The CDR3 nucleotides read TGTGCCAGCAACCCCTTAGCGGGAGGTATATCCTACAATGAGCAGTTCTTC. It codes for CASNPLAGGISYNEQFF.

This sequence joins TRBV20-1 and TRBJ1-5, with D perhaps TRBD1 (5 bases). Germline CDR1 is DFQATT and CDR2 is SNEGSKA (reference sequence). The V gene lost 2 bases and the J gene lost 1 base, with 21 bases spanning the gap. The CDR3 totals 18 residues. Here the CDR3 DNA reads TGCAGTGCTAGACCGATCCCCTGGGGGACTAAAAGCAATCAGCCCCAGCATTTT. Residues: CSARPIPWGTKSNQPQHF.

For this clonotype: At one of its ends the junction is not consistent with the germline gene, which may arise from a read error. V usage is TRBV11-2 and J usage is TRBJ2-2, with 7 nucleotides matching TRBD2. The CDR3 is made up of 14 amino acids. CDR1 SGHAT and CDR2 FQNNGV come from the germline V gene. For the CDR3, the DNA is TGTGCCAGCAGGTCCAGCGGGAACACCGGGGAGTTGTTTTTT. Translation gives CASRSSGNTGELFF.

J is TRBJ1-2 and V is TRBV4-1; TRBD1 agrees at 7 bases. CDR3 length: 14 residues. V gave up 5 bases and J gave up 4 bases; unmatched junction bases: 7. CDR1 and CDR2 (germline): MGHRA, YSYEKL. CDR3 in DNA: TGCGCCAGCAGCTTACAGGGGTTTGTCTATGGCTACACCTTC. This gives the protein CASSLQGFVYGYTF.

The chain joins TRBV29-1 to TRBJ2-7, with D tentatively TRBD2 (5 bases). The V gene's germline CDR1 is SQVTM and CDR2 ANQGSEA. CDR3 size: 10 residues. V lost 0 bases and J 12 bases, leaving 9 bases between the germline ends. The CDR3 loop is CSVEEGARYF. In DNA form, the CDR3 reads TGCAGCGTTGAAGAGGGAGCAAGGTACTTC.

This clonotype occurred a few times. DNA of the CDR3: TGCAGCGTTGCAGGGGTCGGGGGGCAGTATTTT. Amino acid sequence: CSVAGVGGQYF. The rearrangement uses TRBV29-1 and TRBJ2-3; D possibly uses TRBD1 or TRBD2 (6 bases each). Germline CDR1 SQVTM, CDR2 ANQGSEA. The ends were cut back, 4 bases at V and 11 bases at J, with 13 bases in the middle. The CDR3 length is 11 residues.

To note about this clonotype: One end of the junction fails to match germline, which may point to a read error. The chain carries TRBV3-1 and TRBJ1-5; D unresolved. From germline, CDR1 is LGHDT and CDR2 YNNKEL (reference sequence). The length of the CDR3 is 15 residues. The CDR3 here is CASSQDLRENQPQHF. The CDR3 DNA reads TGTGCCAGCAGCCAAGATCTTAGGGAAAATCAACCCCAGCATTTT.

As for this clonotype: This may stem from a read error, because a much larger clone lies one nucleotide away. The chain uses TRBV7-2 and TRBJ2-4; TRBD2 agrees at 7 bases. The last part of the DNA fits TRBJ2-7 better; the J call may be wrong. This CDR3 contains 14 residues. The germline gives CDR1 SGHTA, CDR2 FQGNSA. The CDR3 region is CASSLVMGGDEQYF. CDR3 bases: TGTGCCAGCAGCTTAGTAATGGGAGGGGACGAGCAGTACTTC.

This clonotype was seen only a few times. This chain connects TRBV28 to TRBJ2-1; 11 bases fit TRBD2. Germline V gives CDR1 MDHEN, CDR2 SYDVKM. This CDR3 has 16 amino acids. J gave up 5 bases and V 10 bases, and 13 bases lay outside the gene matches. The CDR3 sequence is CATYSLTSGIDNEQFF. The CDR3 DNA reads TGTGCCACCTACTCTCTGACTAGCGGGATCGACAATGAGCAGTTCTTC.

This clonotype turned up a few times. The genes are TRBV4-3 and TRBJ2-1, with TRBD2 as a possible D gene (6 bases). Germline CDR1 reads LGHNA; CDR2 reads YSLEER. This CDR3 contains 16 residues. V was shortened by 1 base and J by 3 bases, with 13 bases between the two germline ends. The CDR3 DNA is TGCGCCAGCAGCCAAGTTGGAGGGAGTGACTACAATGAGCAGTTCTTC. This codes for CASSQVGGSDYNEQFF.

The CDR3 DNA reads as TGTGCCAGCAGACTAGGGACTATTCTATCCTACAATGAGCAGTTCTTC. It translates to CASRLGTILSYNEQFF. The V call is TRBV11-2, the J call TRBJ2-1, with 7 bases that match TRBD2. The CDR3 totals 16 residues. V trimming: 6 bases; J trimming: 1 base; junction bases outside the gene matches: 9. Germline assignment: CDR1 SGHAT and CDR2 FQNNGV.

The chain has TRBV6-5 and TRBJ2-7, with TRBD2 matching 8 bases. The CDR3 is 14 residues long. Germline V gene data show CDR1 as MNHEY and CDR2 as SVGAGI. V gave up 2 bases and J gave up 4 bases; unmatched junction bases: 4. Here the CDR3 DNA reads TGTGCCAGCAGTTACGACGGACTAGCATACGAGCAGTACTTC. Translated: CASSYDGLAYEQYF.